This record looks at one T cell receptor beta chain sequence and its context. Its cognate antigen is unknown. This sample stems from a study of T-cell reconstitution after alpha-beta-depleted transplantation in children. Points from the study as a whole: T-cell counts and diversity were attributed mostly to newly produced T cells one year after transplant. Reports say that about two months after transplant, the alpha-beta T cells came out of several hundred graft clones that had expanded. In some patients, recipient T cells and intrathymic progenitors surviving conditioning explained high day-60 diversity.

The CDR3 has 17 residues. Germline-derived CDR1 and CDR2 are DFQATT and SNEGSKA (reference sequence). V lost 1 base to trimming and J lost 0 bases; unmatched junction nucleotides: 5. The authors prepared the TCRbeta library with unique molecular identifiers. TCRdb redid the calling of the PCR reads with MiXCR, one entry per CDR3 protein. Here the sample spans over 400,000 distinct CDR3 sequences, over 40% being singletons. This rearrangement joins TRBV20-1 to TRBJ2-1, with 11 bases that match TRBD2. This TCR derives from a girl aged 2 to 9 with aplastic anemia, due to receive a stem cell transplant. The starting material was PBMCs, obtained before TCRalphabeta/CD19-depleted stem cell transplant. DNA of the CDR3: TGCAGTGCTAGAGGGCTAGCGGGAGGTTACTCCTACAATGAGCAGTTCTTC. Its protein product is CSARGLAGGYSYNEQFF.